The TCR beta chain described here comes from a study of T cells in localized non-small cell lung cancer. Study-wide findings and caveats: As only one tumor region underwent sequencing, heterogeneity remains possible. The greatest T cell clonality was found in uninvolved adjacent lung (higher than in tumor). Out of the top 100 tumor clones, a median approximately 61 were seen in adjacent lung. Longer overall survival accompanied higher blood T cell density.

Clones were read by immunoSEQ multiplex PCR, and TCRdb kept only the in-frame ones, dropping some. The data hold approximately 76,000 clones, with 70% to 90% observed a single time. This CDR3 contains 13 residues. V was trimmed by 2 bases and J by 5 bases, leaving 8 bases between them. The V gene's germline CDR1 is SGHAT and CDR2 FQNNGV. For this clone: What it binds is not known.

The material sequenced was peripheral blood, taken before any cancer treatment. The receptor was derived from a female donor older than 55 with stage I lung adenocarcinoma. This rearrangement joins TRBV11-2 to TRBJ2-3; D may be TRBD1 (6 bases). The CDR3 sequence: CASSLWTEDTQYF. Written as DNA, the CDR3 is TGTGCCAGCAGCTTATGGACAGAAGATACGCAGTATTTT.